This entry describes one TCR beta chain. Its antigen remains unidentified. These data belong to a study of shared clonotypes between healthy human individuals. V lost 7 bases and J lost 5, with 21 bases in between. This CDR3 region has 16 residues. The germline V gene encodes CDR1 SEHNR and CDR2 FQNEAQ (reference sequence). Libraries were prepared by immunoSEQ multiplex PCR; TCRdb keeps only in-frame clonotypes and omits some of them. The sample contains 2 million to 2.5 million clones, approximately 93% of which appear only once. Study-wide results and limits: There were few donors, and this limited the genetic and exposure-history diversity represented.

The source of this sequence is a man aged 18 to 30 in good health. Some clones in this sample may be carry-over from other donors' samples. Sample: naive CD4+ T cells from PBMCs. Subset indicated: CD45RA+ positively selected. V and J are TRBV7-9 and TRBJ2-1, with D tentatively TRBD2 (6 bases). The DNA for the CDR3 is TGTGCCAGCACACGGGTAGGAGGGGCAAAGGACAATGAGCAGTTCTTC. Its translation is CASTRVGGAKDNEQFF.